These T cell receptor beta chains were read from a single sample in a study of regulatory T cells in long-lasting Graves disease. TCRdb analysed the multiplex PCR reads with MiXCR anew, one entry per CDR3 protein. The sample holds roughly 700,000 distinct CDR3 sequences, about 32% seen once. This specimen consisted of peripheral blood mononuclear cells (PBMCs), obtained when the disease was refractory, from a patient treated with antithyroid drugs. The receptors derive from a female donor with Graves disease. CDR3s include the opening cysteine and the closing phenylalanine or tryptophan. D genes are given only for firm matches. Only some rows state a clone size, as once, few, many or a class for expanded clones.

TRBD1	TRBJ1-1	TRBV29-1	once	TGCAGCGGCACCGGGACAGATAACACTGAAGCTTTCTTT	CSGTGTDNTEAFF
TRBD2	TRBJ2-2	TRBV27	-	TGTGCCAGCAGGAAACTAGCGGGAGTCACCGGGGAGCTGTTTTTT	CASRKLAGVTGELFF
TRBD1	TRBJ1-2	TRBV2	-	TGTGCCAGCAGCACAGGGGCGGGCCCAGATGGCTACACCTTC	CASSTGAGPDGYTF
TRBD2	TRBJ2-7	TRBV20-1	-	TGCAGTGCCCGAGGGGCTAGCGGGAGCACCTACGAGCAGTACTTC	CSARGASGSTYEQYF
-	TRBJ2-2	TRBV2	-	TGTGCCAGCAGTGATACGGGAGCGAACACCGGGGAGCTGTTTTTT	CASSDTGANTGELFF
-	TRBJ1-1	TRBV19	-	TGTGCCAGTAGTATAATAGGAGGGGGCACTGAAGCTTTCTTT	CASSIIGGGTEAFF
-	TRBJ1-6	TRBV4-1	few	TGCGCCAGCAGCCAAGAGACTCCCCTGGGACCCCTCCACTTT	CASSQETPLGPLHF
TRBD1	TRBJ2-4	TRBV7-2	-	TGTGCCAGCAGCGCACGACCAGGGACAGGGGGCCTTAACATTCAGTACTTC	CASSARPGTGGLNIQYF
-	TRBJ1-6	TRBV25-1	few	TGTGCCAGCAGTGAAGGAGGGTTCTCCTATAATTCACCCCTCCACTTT	CASSEGGFSYNSPLHF
-	TRBJ1-1	TRBV5-4	-	TGTGCCAGCAGCTTGGGGGGATCGGCTGAAGCTTTCTTT	CASSLGGSAEAFF
TRBD1	TRBJ1-2	TRBV28	many	TGTGCCAGCCGAAAACCGGGACAGGGAAACGGCTACACCTTC	CASRKPGQGNGYTF
TRBD2	TRBJ2-1	TRBV20-1	-	TGCAGTGCTAGAAGGGGACTAGCGAGGAATGAGCAGTTCTTC	CSARRGLARNEQFF
-	TRBJ2-5	TRBV9	-	TGTGCCAGCAGCGTTGGCGGACAGCAAGAGACCCAGTACTTC	CASSVGGQQETQYF
-	TRBJ2-2	TRBV20-1	-	TGCAGTGCTAGGTTTGACGGACCGAACACCGGGGAGCTGTTTTTT	CSARFDGPNTGELFF
TRBD1	TRBJ1-2	TRBV28	many	TGTGCCAGCAGTTCCCCCCAGGGGGAGTATGGCTACACCTTC	CASSSPQGEYGYTF
TRBD2	TRBJ2-2	TRBV20-1	few	TGCAGTGCTAGAGATATGACTAGCGGGAACGGGGAGCTGTTTTTT	CSARDMTSGNGELFF
TRBD2	TRBJ2-7	TRBV2	many	TGTGCCAGCAGTGAGTTAGCGGGAGCGGTCGAGCAGTACTTC	CASSELAGAVEQYF
-	TRBJ1-1	TRBV5-1	few	TGCGCCAGCAGCTGGCCGGGACGGGGGAACACTGAAGCTTTCTTT	CASSWPGRGNTEAFF
-	TRBJ1-2	TRBV6-5	many	TGTGCCAGCAGTTACTCAGGGGTAGCAACTCGTGGCTACACCTTC	CASSYSGVATRGYTF
-	TRBJ1-2	TRBV6-5	few	TGTGCCAGCAGTTACGCCCAGGGGAATGGCTACACCTTC	CASSYAQGNGYTF
-	TRBJ1-2	TRBV5-5	-	TGTGCCAGCAGCTTGGTTTTTGCGGCCGGTCGAACGATCTACACCTTC	CASSLVFAAGRTIYTF
TRBD1	TRBJ1-1	TRBV6-1	few	TGTGCCAGCTATTTCACAGGGGGGCGAACTGAAGCTTTCTTT	CASYFTGGRTEAFF
-	TRBJ1-2	TRBV11-2	many	TGTGCCAACCGACGAGGGACCTTC	CANRRGTF
TRBD1	TRBJ1-5	TRBV3-1	few	TGTGCCAGCAGCCATCGGACAGGGGGCAGGCAGCCCCAGCATTTT	CASSHRTGGRQPQHF
-	TRBJ1-2	TRBV5-1	few	TGCGCCAGCAGCTTGGACAGGGAGGTCTATGGCTACACCTTC	CASSLDREVYGYTF
TRBD1	TRBJ2-2	TRBV2	many	TGTGCCAGCGCCTTGACAGGGGTGCACACCGGGGAGCTGTTTTTT	CASALTGVHTGELFF
TRBD2	TRBJ2-7	TRBV20-1	-	TGCAGTGCCGGGAGCGGGAACTACGAGCAGTACTTC	CSAGSGNYEQYF
-	TRBJ2-6	TRBV12-3/TRBV12-4	few	TGTGCCAGCAGTCCGTCGGTGGGGTCTGGGGCCAACGTCCTGACTTTC	CASSPSVGSGANVLTF
-	TRBJ2-2	TRBV20-1	few	TGCAGTGCTAGGATCAAAGTTGCCGGGGAGCTGTTTTTT	CSARIKVAGELFF
-	TRBJ1-2	TRBV12-3/TRBV12-4	many	TGTGCCAGCAGTGGACGGGGGCCGCGGCTGGTTGGCTACACCTTC	CASSGRGPRLVGYTF
-	TRBJ2-2	TRBV2	-	TGTGCCAGCAGCCGGGACGTATACACCGGGGAGCTGTTTTTT	CASSRDVYTGELFF
TRBD2	TRBJ2-1	TRBV19	-	TGTGCCAGTAGTAGGGGAGGACTAGCGGGATTTAGCTCCTACAATGAGCAGTTCTTC	CASSRGGLAGFSSYNEQFF